These T cell receptor beta chains were read from a single sample in a study of shared clonotypes between healthy human individuals. Produced via immunoSEQ multiplex PCR; TCRdb's table is partial and in-frame only. The table has fewer than 1.8 million clones, 98% to 99% seen once. Sequencing was performed on naive CD4+ T cells sorted from blood. These receptors were collected from a man aged 25-45 years in good health. CDR3s include the opening cysteine and the closing phenylalanine or tryptophan. A D gene is named only where the DNA matches it firmly. Clone sizes are given selectively: once, few, many, or a class where the clone is expanded.

j_gene | v_gene | abundance | d_gene | CDR3nt | CDR3aa
TRBJ1-2 | TRBV7-9 | - | - | TGTGCCAGCAGCTTAGAGTGGGGGGATGGCTACACCTTC | CASSLEWGDGYTF
TRBJ2-7 | TRBV19 | - | TRBD1 | TGTGCCAGTAGTAGCAGACAGGGGGTGCAGTACTTC | CASSSRQGVQYF
TRBJ2-7 | TRBV19 | - | - | TGTGCCAGTAGTCCCTGGGAAACAGTTGACGACGAGCAGTACTTC | CASSPWETVDDEQYF
TRBJ2-1 | TRBV7-6 | - | - | TGTGCCAGCAGCTTGGGGTCTACCAGCTCCTACAATGAGCAGTTCTTC | CASSLGSTSSYNEQFF
TRBJ1-5 | TRBV27 | - | - | TGTGCCAGCAGTCAATACATGGTAGAGGAGCCCCAGCATTTT | CASSQYMVEEPQHF
TRBJ2-2 | TRBV6-4 | - | TRBD2 | TGTGCCAGCAGTGCCCCAGGCCTAGCGGGAGGGTATTCGACCGGGGAGCTGTTTTTT | CASSAPGLAGGYSTGELFF
TRBJ1-2 | TRBV4-1 | - | - | TGCGCCAGCAGCCAAGATCGAGTAATAGGGCGTAACGGCTACACCTTC | CASSQDRVIGRNGYTF
TRBJ1-5 | TRBV10-3 | - | - | TGTGCCAGCCACGAGGGCGGTGATCAGCCCCAGCATTTT | CASHEGGDQPQHF
TRBJ1-4 | TRBV5-1 | - | - | TGCGCCAGCAGGGAGCCGGGTCTTAATGAAAAACTGTTTTTT | CASREPGLNEKLFF
TRBJ2-3 | TRBV28 | - | - | TGTGCCAGCAATCGGGGCGGGCGAGATACGCAGTATTTT | CASNRGGRDTQYF
TRBJ2-2 | TRBV4-1 | once | TRBD2 | TGCGCCAGCAGCCATGTAGCGGGAGGGTCCGGGGAGCTGTTTTTT | CASSHVAGGSGELFF
TRBJ2-3 | TRBV7-9 | - | - | TGTGCCAGCAGCCTCAGAGGGCTCAACACAGATACGCAGTATTTT | CASSLRGLNTDTQYF
TRBJ2-1 | TRBV18 | - | TRBD2 | TGTGCCAGCTCACCCATTGCTAGCGGGAGCTCCCATGAGCAGTTCTTC | CASSPIASGSSHEQFF
TRBJ2-7 | TRBV7-9 | - | - | TGTGCCAGCAGCTTAGTAGGGAACCCCTACGAGCAGTACTTC | CASSLVGNPYEQYF
TRBJ2-7 | TRBV5-8 | - | - | TGTGCCAGCAGCTTGGGGGGTCCGGGAATCTACGAGCAGTACTTC | CASSLGGPGIYEQYF
TRBJ2-3 | TRBV7-2 | - | - | TGTGCCAGCAGCTTATCAGATACGCAGTATTTT | CASSLSDTQYF
TRBJ2-1 | TRBV7-7 | - | - | TGTGCCAAAGGGGACAACTACAATGAGCAGTTCTTC | CAKGDNYNEQFF
TRBJ2-2 | TRBV7-7 | - | TRBD2 | TGTGCCAGCAGCTCCGGACTAGCGGGGAACACCGGGGAGCTGTTTTTT | CASSSGLAGNTGELFF
TRBJ2-1 | TRBV27 | - | TRBD2 | TGTGCCAGCAGTTTAAGGGGACTAGCGGACATGTCCTACAATGAGCAGTTCTTC | CASSLRGLADMSYNEQFF
TRBJ2-5 | TRBV11-3 | - | - | TGTGCCAGCAGCTTAGGCACAGGGCCTGGGGAGACCCAGTACTTC | CASSLGTGPGETQYF
TRBJ2-5 | TRBV2 | - | TRBD1 | TGTGCCAGCAGCCTGGGACAGTACCAAGAGACCCAGTACTTC | CASSLGQYQETQYF
TRBJ1-2 | TRBV10-2 | - | - | TGCGCCAGCAGTGAGTTCCCGGGACACTATGGCTACACCTTC | CASSEFPGHYGYTF
TRBJ1-2 | TRBV5-8 | - | TRBD1 | TGTGCCAGCAGCCATCCAGGGGGCGTCTATGGCTACACCTTC | CASSHPGGVYGYTF
TRBJ2-7 | TRBV28 | - | - | TGTGCCAGCAGGCCCGCTGGGGCCGGAGGTTTCGAGCAGTACTTC | CASRPAGAGGFEQYF
TRBJ2-5 | TRBV6-5 | - | - | TGTGCCAGCAAAGCTGGAGGGGCTGGGACCCAGTACTTC | CASKAGGAGTQYF
TRBJ2-1 | TRBV7-9 | - | - | TGTGCCAGCAGCCCGCAACAGGCTAATGAGCAGTTCTTC | CASSPQQANEQFF
TRBJ1-4 | TRBV9 | - | - | TGTGCCAGCAGCGTAGGATTACAGGGTGCCGGACTGTTTTTT | CASSVGLQGAGLFF
TRBJ2-7 | TRBV5-1 | - | TRBD1 | TGCGCCAGCAGCTTGGATGGCGGCAGGGGGTACGAGCAGTACTTC | CASSLDGGRGYEQYF
TRBJ1-5 | TRBV30 | once | - | TGTGCCTGGCGACAGAGTAGCAATCAGCCCCAGCATTTT | CAWRQSSNQPQHF
TRBJ2-3 | TRBV5-1 | once | TRBD2 | TGCGCCAGCAGCCCCGGACTAGCGGGAGCGCCTAGCACAGATACGCAGTATTTT | CASSPGLAGAPSTDTQYF